The sequence of this TCR beta chain was determined in a study of response to subunit inactivated influenza vaccine. CDR3 size: 16 residues. The germline V gene encodes CDR1 SEHNR and CDR2 FQNEAQ (reference sequence). A single record per CDR3 protein comes from TCRdb applying MiXCR to the RT-PCR reads. The table records around 170,000 distinct CDR3 sequences, about 10% of them present only once. Comment on this clonotype: One end of the junction does not line up with germline, which may come from a read error.

The rearrangement joins TRBV7-9 to TRBJ2-1, with 8 bases fitting TRBD2. Specimen: CD8+ T cells sorted from PBMCs, collected less than 30 months after vaccination. This TCR was recovered from a man in his fifties or sixties who received an inactivated influenza vaccine. CDR3: CASSLEILRREVLSSF. The CDR3 DNA sequence: TGTGCCAGCAGCTTAGAGATCCTAAGGCGGGAGGTCCTTTCAAGCTTC.